This entry concerns a single T cell receptor beta chain. The antigen is undetermined. These data belong to a study of OX40 agonist ivuxolimab in advanced cancers. Study background: Males comprised 82.7% of the group, whose mean age was roughly 60 years (range 23 to 79). One hepatocellular carcinoma and two cutaneous melanoma patients partially responded.

Study findings and constraints: Low normalized T-cell clonal expansion was also seen in some nonresponders. On average, CD8+ T cells had more expanded clones than CD4+.

Clones were sequenced by immunoSEQ multiplex PCR, and TCRdb holds only the in-frame ones, with some missing. The sample contains tens of thousands of clones, approximately 84% of which appear only once. This CDR3 has 16 amino acids. Germline V gives CDR1 MGHRA, CDR2 YSYEKL. V lost 0 bases and J lost 4, with 12 bases in between. V usage is TRBV4-1 and J usage is TRBJ2-2; D may be TRBD2 (6 bases). The sample consisted of CD4+ or CD8+ T cells sorted from blood, taken in a trial of the OX40 agonist ivuxolimab. This TCR was recovered from an adult with an advanced solid tumor such as melanoma, head and neck, liver or kidney cancer. The CDR3 here is CASSQDPGVRTGELFF. The CDR3 coding sequence is TGCGCCAGCAGCCAAGATCCGGGAGTACGCACCGGGGAGCTGTTTTTT.